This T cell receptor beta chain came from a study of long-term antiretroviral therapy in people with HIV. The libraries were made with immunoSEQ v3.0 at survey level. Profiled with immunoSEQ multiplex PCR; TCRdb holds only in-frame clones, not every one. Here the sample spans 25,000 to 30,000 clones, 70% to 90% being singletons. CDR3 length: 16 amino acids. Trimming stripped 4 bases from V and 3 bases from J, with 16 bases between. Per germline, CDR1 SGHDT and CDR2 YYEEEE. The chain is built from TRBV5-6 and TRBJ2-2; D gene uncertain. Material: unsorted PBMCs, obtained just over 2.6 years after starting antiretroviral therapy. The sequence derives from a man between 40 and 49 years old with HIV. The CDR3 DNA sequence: TGTGCCAGCAGCCCCCACGGCCGGAGATACACCGGGGAGCTGTTTTTT. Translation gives CASSPHGRRYTGELFF.